This T cell receptor (beta chain) is drawn from a study of shared clonotypes between healthy human individuals. Here immunoSEQ multiplex PCR was the method, and the copy in TCRdb shows in-frame clones only, minus some. The sample lists fewer than 1.8 million clones, just under 99% occurring once. This clonotype originated in a man in his thirties or forties in good health. Sequences were obtained from naive CD4+ T cells sorted from blood. Subset noted: CD45RA+ positively selected.

The CDR3 reads CASSSVPGQDSNQPQHF. CDR3 DNA sequence: TGTGCCAGCAGCTCTGTCCCGGGACAAGATAGCAATCAGCCCCAGCATTTT. The chain uses TRBV5-5 and TRBJ1-5, with D maybe TRBD1 (6 bases). V gave up 3 bases and J gave up 0 bases, with 16 bases separating them. Germline V gene lookup returns CDR1 SGHKS and CDR2 YYEKEE (reference sequence). The CDR3 spans 17 residues.